This TCR beta chain emerged from a study of T cell responses to AZD1222 COVID-19 vaccine. Study-wide results and caveats: Most donors were white British, females outnumbered males, and clonal diversity was possibly underestimated. Of spike-specific TCRs, nearly half reportedly target regions left unmutated in variants. The peak T cell response came first, and repertoires were sampled only after it.

This CDR3 is built from 14 residues. V gave up 3 bases and J gave up 4 bases, with 14 bases separating them. Germline values: CDR1 SGHNT, CDR2 YYREEE (reference sequence). In the case of this clone: The antigen is unknown.

Method: immunoSEQ multiplex PCR; TCRdb's copy keeps in-frame clones and lacks some. Here the sample spans about 150,000 clones, 90% to 95% being singletons. The sequences come from peripheral blood, collected on day 0 of AZD1222 vaccination. The gene calls are TRBV5-4 and TRBJ2-7; TRBD2 is a possible D gene (7 bases). The TCR was taken from an adult in good health. CDR3 protein: CASSWGGGQYEQYF. CDR3 nucleotide sequence: TGTGCCAGCAGCTGGGGCGGGGGACAATACGAGCAGTACTTC.